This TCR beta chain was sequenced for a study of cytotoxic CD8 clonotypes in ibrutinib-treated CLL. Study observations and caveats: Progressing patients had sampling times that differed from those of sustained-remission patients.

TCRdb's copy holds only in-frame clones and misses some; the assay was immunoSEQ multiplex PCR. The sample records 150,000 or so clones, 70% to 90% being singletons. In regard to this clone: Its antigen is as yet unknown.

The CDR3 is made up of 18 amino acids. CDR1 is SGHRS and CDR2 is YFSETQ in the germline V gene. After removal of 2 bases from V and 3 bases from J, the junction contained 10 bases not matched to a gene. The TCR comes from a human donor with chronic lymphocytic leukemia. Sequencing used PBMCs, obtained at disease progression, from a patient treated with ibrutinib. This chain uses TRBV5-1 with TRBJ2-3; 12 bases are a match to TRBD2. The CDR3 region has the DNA TGCGCCAGCAGCTTCAGGGGGCTAGCGGGAGGGCGTACAGATACGCAGTATTTT. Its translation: CASSFRGLAGGRTDTQYF.